This T cell receptor beta chain stems from a study of response to subunit inactivated influenza vaccine. This CDR3 contains 13 residues. The germline V and J ends were trimmed by 7 bases and 3 bases, with 9 bases remaining between them. This clonotype has a count of ten or more. TCRdb passed the RT-PCR reads through MiXCR, listing each CDR3 protein once. The top ten clones hold around 9.9% of a sample with roughly 170,000 distinct CDR3 sequences, nearly 9.5% of them seen once. This TCR derives from a man in his fifties or sixties who received an inactivated influenza vaccine. The input for sequencing was non-naive T cells sorted from PBMCs, taken on the day of vaccination. The chain carries TRBV12-3 or TRBV12-4 and TRBJ2-2, with no clear D. The CDR3 nucleotides read TGTGCCAGCACCCTCCTTGACACCGGGGAGCTGTTTTTT. Its translation: CASTLLDTGELFF.